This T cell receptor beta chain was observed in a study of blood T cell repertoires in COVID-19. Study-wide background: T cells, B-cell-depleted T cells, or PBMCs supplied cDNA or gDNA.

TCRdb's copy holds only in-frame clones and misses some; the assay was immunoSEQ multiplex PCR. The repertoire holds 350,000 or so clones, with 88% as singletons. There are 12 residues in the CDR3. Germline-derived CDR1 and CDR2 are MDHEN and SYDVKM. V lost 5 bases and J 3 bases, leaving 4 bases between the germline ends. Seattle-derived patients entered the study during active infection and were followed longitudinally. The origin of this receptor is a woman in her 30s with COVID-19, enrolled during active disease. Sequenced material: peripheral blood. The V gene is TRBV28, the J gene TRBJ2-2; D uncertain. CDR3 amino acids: CASSPDTGELFF. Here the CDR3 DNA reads TGTGCCAGCAGTCCAGACACCGGGGAGCTGTTTTTT. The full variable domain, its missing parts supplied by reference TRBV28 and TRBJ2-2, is DVKVTQSSRYLVKRTGEKVFLECVQDMDHENMFWYRQDPGLGLRLIYFSYDVKMKEKGDIPEGYSVSREKKERFSLILESASTNQTSMYLCASSPDTGELFFGEGSRLTVL.